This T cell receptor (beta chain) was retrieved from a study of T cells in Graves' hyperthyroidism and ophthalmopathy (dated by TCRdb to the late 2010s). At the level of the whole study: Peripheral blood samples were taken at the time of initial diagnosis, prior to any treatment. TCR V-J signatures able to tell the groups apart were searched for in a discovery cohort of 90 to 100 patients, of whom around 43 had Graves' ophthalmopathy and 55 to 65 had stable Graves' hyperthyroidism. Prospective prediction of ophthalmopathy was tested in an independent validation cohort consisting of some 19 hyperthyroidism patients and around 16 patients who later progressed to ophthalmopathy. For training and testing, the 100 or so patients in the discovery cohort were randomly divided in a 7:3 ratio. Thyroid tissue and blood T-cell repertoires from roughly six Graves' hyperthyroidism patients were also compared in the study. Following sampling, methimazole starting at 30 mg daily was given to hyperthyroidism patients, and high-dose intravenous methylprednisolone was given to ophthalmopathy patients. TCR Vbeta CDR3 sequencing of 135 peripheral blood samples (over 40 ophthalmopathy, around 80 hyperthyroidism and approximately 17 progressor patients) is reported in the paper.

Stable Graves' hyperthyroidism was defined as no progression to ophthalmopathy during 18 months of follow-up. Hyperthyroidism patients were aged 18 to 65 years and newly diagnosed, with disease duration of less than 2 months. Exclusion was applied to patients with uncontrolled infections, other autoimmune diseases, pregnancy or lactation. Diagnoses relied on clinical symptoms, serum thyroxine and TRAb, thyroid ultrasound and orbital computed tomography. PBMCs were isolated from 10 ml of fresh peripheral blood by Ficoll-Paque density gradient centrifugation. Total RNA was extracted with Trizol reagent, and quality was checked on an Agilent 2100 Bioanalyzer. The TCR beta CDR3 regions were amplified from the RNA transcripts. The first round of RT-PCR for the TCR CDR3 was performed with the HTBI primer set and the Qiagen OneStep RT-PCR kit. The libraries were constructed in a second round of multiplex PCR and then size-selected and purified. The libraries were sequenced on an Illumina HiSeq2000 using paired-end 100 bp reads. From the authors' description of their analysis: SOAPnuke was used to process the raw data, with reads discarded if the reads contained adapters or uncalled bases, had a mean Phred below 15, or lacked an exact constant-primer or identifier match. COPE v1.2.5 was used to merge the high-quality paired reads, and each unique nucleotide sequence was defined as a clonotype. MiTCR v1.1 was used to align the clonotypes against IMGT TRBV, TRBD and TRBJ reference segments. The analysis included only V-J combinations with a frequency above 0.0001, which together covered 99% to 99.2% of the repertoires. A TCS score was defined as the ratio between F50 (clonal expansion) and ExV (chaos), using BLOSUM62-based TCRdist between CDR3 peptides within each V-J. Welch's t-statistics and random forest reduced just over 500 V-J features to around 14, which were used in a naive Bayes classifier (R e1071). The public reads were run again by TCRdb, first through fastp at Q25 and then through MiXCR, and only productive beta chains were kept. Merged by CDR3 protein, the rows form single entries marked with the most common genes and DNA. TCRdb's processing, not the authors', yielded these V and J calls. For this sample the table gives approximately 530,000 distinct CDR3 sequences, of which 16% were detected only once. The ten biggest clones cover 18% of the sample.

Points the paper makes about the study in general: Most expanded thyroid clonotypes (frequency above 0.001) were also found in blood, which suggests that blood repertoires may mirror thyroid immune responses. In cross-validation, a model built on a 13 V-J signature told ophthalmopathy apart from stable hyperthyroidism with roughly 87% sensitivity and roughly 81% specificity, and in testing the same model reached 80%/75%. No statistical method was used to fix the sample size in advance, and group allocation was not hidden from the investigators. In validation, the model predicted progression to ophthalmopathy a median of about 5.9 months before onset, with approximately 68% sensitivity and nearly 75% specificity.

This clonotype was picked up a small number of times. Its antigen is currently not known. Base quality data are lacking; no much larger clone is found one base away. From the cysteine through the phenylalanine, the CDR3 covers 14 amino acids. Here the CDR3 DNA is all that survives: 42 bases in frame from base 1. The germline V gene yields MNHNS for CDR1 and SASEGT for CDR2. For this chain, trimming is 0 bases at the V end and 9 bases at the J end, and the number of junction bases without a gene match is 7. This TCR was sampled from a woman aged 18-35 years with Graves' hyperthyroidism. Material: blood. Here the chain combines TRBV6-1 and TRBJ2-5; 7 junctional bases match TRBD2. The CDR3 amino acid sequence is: CASSEAPGAGPQYF. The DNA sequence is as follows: TGTGCCAGCAGTGAAGCCCCAGGAGCGGGGCCCCAGTACTTC.